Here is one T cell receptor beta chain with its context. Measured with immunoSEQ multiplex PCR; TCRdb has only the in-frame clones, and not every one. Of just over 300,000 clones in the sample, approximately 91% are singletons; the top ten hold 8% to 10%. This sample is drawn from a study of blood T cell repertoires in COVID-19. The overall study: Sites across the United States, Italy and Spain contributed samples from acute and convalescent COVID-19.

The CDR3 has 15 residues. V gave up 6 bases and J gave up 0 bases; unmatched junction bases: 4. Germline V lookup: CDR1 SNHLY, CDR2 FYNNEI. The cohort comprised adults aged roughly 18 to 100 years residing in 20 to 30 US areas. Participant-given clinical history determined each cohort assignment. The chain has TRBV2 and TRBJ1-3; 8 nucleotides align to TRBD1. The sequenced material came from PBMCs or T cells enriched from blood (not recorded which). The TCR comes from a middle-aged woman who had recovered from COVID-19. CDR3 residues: CASSGQGGSGNTIYF. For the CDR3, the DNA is TGTGCCAGCAGCGGACAGGGAGGCTCTGGAAACACCATATATTTT.